The 8 T cell receptor beta chains below all came from one sample that was sequenced in a study of early T cells in non-severe SARS-CoV-2 infection. MiXCR, applied by TCRdb to the 5' RACE reads, yields one record per CDR3 protein. The data hold around 30,000 distinct CDR3 sequences, with approximately 6% observed a single time. The sample consisted of whole blood. These receptors were obtained from an adult who was a healthcare worker with PCR-confirmed SARS-CoV-2 infection or an uninfected control (not recorded which).

This clonotype occurred a few times. The chain links TRBV9 to TRBJ2-3, with 7 bases aligning to TRBD2. The CDR3 runs 12 residues. Trimming took 7 bases from V and 3 from J; bases not matched to a gene: 2. Germline V gene sequence: CDR1 SGDLS, CDR2 YYNGEE. This chain's CDR3 is CASGRGTDTQYF. CDR3 nucleotide sequence: TGTGCCAGCGGGCGGGGGACAGATACGCAGTATTTT. The whole variable domain, remainder taken from reference TRBV9 and TRBJ2-3, is DSGVTQTPKHLITATGQRVTLRCSPRSGDLSVYWYQQSLDQGLQFLIQYYNGEERAKGNILERFSAQQFPDLHSELNLSSLELGDSALYFCASGRGTDTQYFGPGTRLTVL.

The chain has TRBV30 and TRBJ1-6, with 10 bases that match TRBD1. V lost 3 bases to trimming and J lost 10 bases; unmatched junction nucleotides: 9. The CDR3 is 15 amino acids. Germline V gene data show CDR1 as GTSNPN and CDR2 as SVGIG (reference sequence). The CDR3 here is CAWSIAGTGDSPLHF. The CDR3 DNA is TGTGCCTGGAGCATTGCCGGGACAGGGGACTCACCCCTCCACTTT.

This clonotype has more than one count but fewer than ten. V and J are TRBV28 and TRBJ1-5, with no clear D. The V end lost 3 bases, the J end lost 4 bases, and 16 bases lay between the germline ends. The CDR3 consists of 16 residues. CDR1 and CDR2 (germline): MDHEN, SYDVKM. The CDR3 spells CASSFPRANGNQPQHF. The CDR3, as DNA: TGTGCCAGCAGTTTCCCCCGGGCCAACGGGAATCAGCCCCAGCATTTT.

This clonotype was seen a handful of times. The chain is built from TRBV20-1 and TRBJ1-1; no firm D call. The CDR3 totals 12 residues. With 6 bases removed from V and 8 bases from J, the gap between germline ends came to 16 bases. CDR1 is DFQATT, CDR2 SNEGSKA, per germline (reference sequence). This chain's CDR3 is CSAGSGRLEAFF. DNA for the CDR3: TGCAGTGCCGGATCCGGACGGCTGGAAGCTTTCTTT.

Turning to this clonotype: A junction end diverges from the germline sequence, so it may reflect a read error. V and J are TRBV7-9 and TRBJ2-1; 8 bases are a match to TRBD1. The CDR3 is 13 residues long. Per germline, CDR1 SEHNR and CDR2 FQNEAQ (reference sequence). In DNA, the CDR3 is TGTGTCAGCAGCCAAACGCAACAGGGGGAGGAGTTCTTC. Protein: CVSSQTQQGEEFF.

This clonotype was picked up many times. The rearrangement links TRBV7-9 to TRBJ2-5; D is uncertain. The germline V gene has CDR1 SEHNR and CDR2 FQNEAQ (reference sequence). Between the trimmed V and J ends, which lost 6 bases and 5 bases, there was a span of 7 bases. The CDR3 runs to 11 residues. The CDR3 DNA reads TGTGCCAGCAGTGACACGGAGACCCAGTACTTC. Translating it yields CASSDTETQYF.

This clonotype was seen many times. The rearrangement uses TRBV4-1 and TRBJ2-5; D tentatively fits TRBD1 or TRBD2 (5 bases each). With 1 base removed from V and 4 bases from J, the gap between germline ends came to 19 bases. CDR3 length: 17 amino acids. Per germline, CDR1 MGHRA and CDR2 YSYEKL. This CDR3 is CASSQAGPGNLPETQYF. The CDR3 coding sequence is TGCGCCAGCAGCCAAGCAGGGCCGGGGAATTTACCAGAGACCCAGTACTTC.

This clonotype was seen a handful of times. The rearrangement uses TRBV2 and TRBJ2-3; 14 bases are a match to TRBD2. V trimming: 8 bases; J trimming: 4 bases; junction bases outside the gene matches: 8. The germline CDR1 and CDR2 sequences are SNHLY and FYNNEI. The CDR3 has 16 residues. The CDR3 region is CASGERTSGRPDTQYF. Written as DNA, the CDR3 is TGTGCCAGCGGGGAAAGGACTAGCGGGAGGCCAGATACGCAGTATTTT.